The next 11 T cell receptor delta chains were all read from a single sample in a study of γδ T cells in repeated Plasmodium falciparum infection. TCRdb re-processed the multiplex PCR reads using CATT. The sample holds approximately 93,000 delta-chain clones; approximately 0.96% are singletons and the top ten take approximately 10%. Vgamma9/Vdelta2+ and Vdelta2-negative gammadelta T cells were flow-sorted from PBMC for bulk sequencing. The source material was gamma-delta T cells from blood. Receptors were obtained from a pool of human donors (malaria-infected and uninfected, not separated).

On this clone itself: TCRdb assigns this DNA the protein of a much larger clone, which departs from its translation at residue 12; this likely reflects a read error, and the protein shown comes from translating the DNA. This sample includes further DNA sequences coding for the same CDR3. The rearrangement links TRDV2 to TRDJ1; 13 bases match TRDD3. The J gene, absent from TCRdb, was called here by matching the DNA to germline. The trim removed 3 bases at V and 0 bases at J, leaving 9 bases unmatched. This CDR3 spans 18 amino acids. Germline V gene sequence: CDR1 GEAIGNYY, CDR2 EKD. The CDR3 region is CACDPLLGDTRNTDKLIF. CDR3 in DNA: TGTGCCTGTGACCCCTTACTGGGGGATACGCGAAACACCGATAAACTCATCTTT.

Remarks on this clone: TCRdb attributes to this sequence the protein of a much larger clone, which differs from the DNA translation at residue 8; a read error is likely, and the protein displayed is translated from the DNA. This sequence joins TRDV1 and TRDJ1, with a weak D call TRDD3 (6 bases). The J gene, left out of TCRdb, was set here by checking the DNA against germline. Germline V lookup: CDR1 TSWWSYY, CDR2 QGS. This CDR3 spans 21 amino acids. The V gene lost 5 bases and the J gene lost 0 bases, with 31 bases spanning the gap. In DNA form, the CDR3 reads TGTGCTCTTGGGCTAAAGGTCCCTCGTCCTGGGGACAGACGGTACACCGATAAACTCATCTTT. Translated, it gives CALGLKVPRPGDRRYTDKLIF.

This clone occurred a few times. The likely explanation is a read error, given a far larger clone one base away. The same CDR3 arises from other DNA sequences in this sample as well. The J gene is TRDJ1, the V gene TRDV2; TRDD3 matches at 10 bases. Because TCRdb records no J gene, it was assigned here through a match of the DNA to germline. CDR3 length: 18 residues. With V trimmed by 4 bases and J by 1 base, 14 bases remained unmatched. The V gene's germline CDR1 is GEAIGNYY and CDR2 EKD. The DNA for the CDR3 is TGTGCCTGTGATGGGAGTACTGGGGGATCCATCCCCACCGATAAACTCATCTTT. Protein: CACDGSTGGSIPTDKLIF.

Comment on this clone: A far more abundant clone sits one base away, making this likely a read error. This specimen includes other DNA sequences encoding the same CDR3. The chain combines TRDV1 with TRDJ1; D is perhaps TRDD3 (6 bases). No J segment appears in TCRdb, so it was assigned here by matching the sequence to germline. This CDR3 contains 19 residues. CDR1 is TSWWSYY and CDR2 is QGS in the germline V gene. Here the CDR3 DNA reads TGCGCTCTTGGGGCGATCCTCAGCCTGCGCCGGGGGACGGGCGATAAACTCATCTTT. Amino acid sequence: CALGAILSLRRGTGDKLIF.

This clone was observed a few times. The TCRdb record carries a much larger clone's protein, which differs from this DNA's translation at residue 11; a read error is the likely cause, and the protein listed here is the DNA translation. The V gene is TRDV1, the J gene TRDJ1; 8 bases map to TRDD3. No J gene was available from TCRdb, and it was assigned here by a germline match of the DNA. There are 15 residues in the CDR3. V was clipped by 1 base and J by 6 bases; unmatched bases: 7. The germline CDR1 and CDR2 sequences are TSWWSYY and QGS. The CDR3 loop is CALGEPWDTRNKLIF. The CDR3 DNA reads as TGTGCTCTTGGGGAACCGTGGGATACGCGCAATAAACTCATCTTT.

This clone appeared a few times. The translation of this DNA and the TCRdb protein of a much larger clone differ at residue 16, probably owing to a read error; the protein shown here is translated from the DNA. This chain uses TRDV1 with TRDJ1, with a possible D match to TRDD3 (6 bases). TCRdb carries no J gene annotation; the J gene was assigned here by matching the DNA with germline. The V gene lost 1 base and the J gene lost 10 bases, with 37 bases spanning the gap. The length of the CDR3 is 21 residues. Germline lookup yields CDR1 TSWWSYY and CDR2 QGS. The CDR3 DNA sequence: TGTGCTCTTGGGGAACGAGAGCGCCTACATTCGAACGGGGGGGAACCGCCCGGACTCATCTTT. This gives the protein CALGERERLHSNGGEPPGLIF.

The sample holds many counts of this clone. The V and J genes are TRDV2 and TRDJ2; 8 bases fit TRDD3. The ends lost 3 bases at V and 0 bases at J; junction bases unmatched: 11. The CDR3 is 18 amino acids. Germline V CDR1 and CDR2: GEAIGNYY, EKD. The CDR3 region is CACDSVLGGGTLTAQLFF. The CDR3 region has the DNA TGTGCCTGTGACTCAGTACTGGGGGGTGGGACTTTGACAGCACAACTCTTCTTT.

This clone was seen ten or more times. The protein recorded in TCRdb matches a much larger clone and deviates from this DNA's translation at residue 13, suggesting a read error; the protein here is obtained by translating the DNA. This chain uses TRDV2 with TRDJ1; 10 nucleotides match TRDD3. Per germline, CDR1 GEAIGNYY and CDR2 EKD. The CDR3 contains 15 residues. The CDR3 reads CACDKYWGIPDKFIF. In DNA form, the CDR3 reads TGTGCCTGTGACAAATACTGGGGGATCCCTGATAAATTCATCTTT.

This clone was observed a few times. This likely traces to a read error, being one base from a far larger clone. The sample contains more than one DNA sequence encoding this CDR3. The V call is TRDV2, the J call TRDJ1; D is perhaps TRDD3 (6 bases). The J gene is absent in TCRdb and was assigned here via DNA matching to germline. V was clipped by 1 base and J by 0 bases, with 14 bases between them. The length of the CDR3 is 16 residues. CDR1 is GEAIGNYY, CDR2 EKD, per germline. The CDR3 here is CACDTLGNRYTDKLIF. CDR3 sequence (DNA): TGTGCCTGTGACACTCTGGGGAACCGGTACACCGATAAACTCATCTTT.

This clone was seen ten or more times. V gene TRDV2 combines with J gene TRDJ3; 13 nucleotides match TRDD3. The V gene end was trimmed by 0 bases and the J gene end by 3 bases; junction bases not matched to a gene: 7. The V gene's germline CDR1 is GEAIGNYY and CDR2 EKD. The CDR3 covers 20 residues. DNA for the CDR3: TGTGCCTGTGACACCGTGGGACTGGGGGATACGCGCTGGGACACCCGACAGATGTTTTTC. Translating it yields CACDTVGLGDTRWDTRQMFF.

In regard to this clone: The protein TCRdb gives is from a much larger clone and does not agree with this DNA's translation at residue 16, likely a read error; the protein shown here comes from the DNA. No J gene was named, though the V gene is TRDV1; TRDD3 was called by the table and not checked on the DNA. CDR3 length: 18 residues. From germline, CDR1 is TSWWSYY and CDR2 QGS. CDR3 nucleotide sequence: TGTGCTCTTGGGGAAACCGTGCGGGGGGGATGGTACACCGATAAACCCATCTTT. This sequence encodes CALGETVRGGWYTDKPIF.